Given below is one T cell receptor (beta chain) in context. Its antigen is unidentified. Using its own MiXCR run on the RACE reads, TCRdb lists one record per CDR3 protein. This table has fewer than 150,000 distinct CDR3 sequences, 12% appearing once. The sample belongs to a study of human T cells and chemical hapten exposure. About the study: Small volume differences among pooled libraries mainly caused per-sample TCR yield variation. Whole-study findings and limits: Controls formed significantly fewer large CDR3 similarity clusters than expanded TCRs did. Those TCRs sitting above 1 in 1000 frequency stayed the same with DPC sensitization.

Specified time point: patch test 2, 6 weeks after DPC sensitization. The sample's treatment: therapeutic diphenylcyclopropenone sensitization with weekly scalp DPC. The CDR3 totals 14 residues. Germline-derived CDR1 and CDR2 are SNHLY and FYNNEI. Trimming took off 1 base at V and 6 bases at J, with 12 bases between the two ends. This TCR came from a woman in her fifties or sixties with alopecia areata. Some clones in this sample may be carry-over from other donors' samples. V and J are TRBV2 and TRBJ1-1, with D unresolved. This material consisted of whole blood, taken in connection with sensitization to the hapten diphenylcyclopropenone (DPC). For the CDR3, the DNA is TGTGCCAGCAGTGAAGGCCCCGGGTTCTCTGAAGCTTTCTTT. Encoded protein: CASSEGPGFSEAFF.